This passage covers 8 T cell receptor beta chains from one sample sequenced in a study of T cell responses to AZD1222 COVID-19 vaccine. Profiling relied on immunoSEQ multiplex PCR, and the TCRdb table lists in-frame clones only, not all of them. This sample has more than 110,000 clones, with roughly 90% found just once. Sample: peripheral blood, taken 28 days after the second AZD1222 dose. These receptors all stem from an adult who received the AZD1222 COVID-19 vaccine.

The chain links TRBV10-3 to TRBJ1-2; tentative D call: TRBD1 (5 bases). V lost 5 bases and J 3 bases, leaving 10 bases between the germline ends. The CDR3 extends over 13 amino acids. In germline, CDR1 is ENHRY, CDR2 SYGVKD. The CDR3 reads CAISPGTDYGYTF. CDR3 in DNA: TGTGCCATCAGTCCCGGGACCGACTATGGCTACACCTTC.

The chain employs TRBV28 and TRBJ1-1; 7 bases are a match to TRBD1. Germline values: CDR1 MDHEN, CDR2 SYDVKM. V lost 6 bases, J lost 5 bases, and 9 bases stayed unmatched. The CDR3 is made up of 14 amino acids. This CDR3 is CASRVNRGETEAFF. DNA for the CDR3: TGTGCCAGCAGGGTAAACAGGGGTGAGACTGAAGCTTTCTTT.

This chain links TRBV7-2 with TRBJ2-1; 15 nucleotides line up with TRBD2. Per the germline V gene, CDR1 is SGHTA and CDR2 is FQGNSA. This CDR3 comprises 16 residues. V was clipped by 3 bases and J by 5 bases; unmatched bases: 2. CDR3 residues: CASSFGLAGGHNEQFF. The CDR3 bases are TGTGCCAGCAGCTTCGGACTAGCGGGAGGGCACAATGAGCAGTTCTTC.

V is TRBV4-3 and J is TRBJ2-5, with 9 bases aligning to TRBD1. Germline trimming cut 0 bases from V and 4 bases from J; bases unmatched to any gene: 9. Looked up from germline, CDR1 is LGHNA and CDR2 is YSLEER. This CDR3 contains 17 residues. This CDR3 is CASSQDQGGTGRETQYF. In nucleotides, the CDR3 is TGCGCCAGCAGCCAAGATCAGGGGGGGACAGGGAGAGAGACCCAGTACTTC.

The V and J genes are TRBV10-3 and TRBJ1-1; the D gene is possibly TRBD1 (6 bases). The V end was cut by 11 bases, the J end by 3 bases, with 16 bases between. The germline V gene encodes CDR1 ENHRY and CDR2 SYGVKD. This CDR3 region has 13 residues. The CDR3 DNA reads as TGTGCCTCAACGAGAGGGGGGGACACTGAAGCTTTCTTT. Its translation: CASTRGGDTEAFF.

The J gene is TRBJ2-7, the V gene TRBV13; 9 nucleotides line up with TRBD2. CDR1 PRHDT and CDR2 FYEKMQ come from the germline V gene (reference sequence). CDR3 length: 16 residues. The J segment lost 6 bases and the V segment lost 2 bases, leaving 11 bases of the junction unmatched. The CDR3 loop is CASSLLSPSGTAEQYF. DNA of the CDR3: TGTGCCAGCAGCTTATTGAGTCCTAGCGGGACAGCCGAGCAGTACTTC.

The rearrangement links TRBV7-2 to TRBJ2-1; D gene ambiguous. Germline CDR1 is SGHTA and CDR2 is FQGNSA. V was clipped by 3 bases and J by 8 bases, with 14 bases between them. This CDR3 spans 14 amino acids. CDR3: CASSLGSLVDEQFF. In nucleotides, the CDR3 is TGTGCCAGCAGCTTGGGATCTCTCGTGGATGAGCAGTTCTTC. Full variable domain (outside the CDR3, taken from reference TRBV7-2 and TRBJ2-1): GAGVSQSPSNKVTEKGKDVELRCDPISGHTALYWYRQSLGQGLEFLIYFQGNSAPDKSGLPSDRFSAERTGGSVSTLTIQRTQQEDSAVYLCASSLGSLVDEQFFGPGTRLTVL.

The chain combines TRBV6-5 with TRBJ1-1; 7 nucleotides match TRBD1. V lost 6 bases, J lost 0 bases, and 7 bases stayed unmatched. The CDR3 contains 15 residues. The V gene's germline CDR1 is MNHEY and CDR2 SVGAGI. CDR3 bases: TGTGCCAGCAGGGTAGGGGGCGCGGTGAACACTGAAGCTTTCTTT. It encodes CASRVGGAVNTEAFF.